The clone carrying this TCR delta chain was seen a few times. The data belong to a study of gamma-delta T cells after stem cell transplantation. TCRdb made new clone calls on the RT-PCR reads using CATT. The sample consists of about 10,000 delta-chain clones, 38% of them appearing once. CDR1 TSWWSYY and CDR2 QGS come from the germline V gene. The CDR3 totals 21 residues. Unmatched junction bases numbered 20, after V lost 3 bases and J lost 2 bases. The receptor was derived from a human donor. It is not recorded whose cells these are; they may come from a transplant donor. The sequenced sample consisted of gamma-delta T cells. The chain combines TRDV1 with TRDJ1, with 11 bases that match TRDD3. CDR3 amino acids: CALGDLRSFIAGGYLTDKLIF. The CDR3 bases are TGTGCTCTTGGGGACCTACGTTCCTTCATAGCTGGGGGATACCTAACCGATAAACTCATCTTT.